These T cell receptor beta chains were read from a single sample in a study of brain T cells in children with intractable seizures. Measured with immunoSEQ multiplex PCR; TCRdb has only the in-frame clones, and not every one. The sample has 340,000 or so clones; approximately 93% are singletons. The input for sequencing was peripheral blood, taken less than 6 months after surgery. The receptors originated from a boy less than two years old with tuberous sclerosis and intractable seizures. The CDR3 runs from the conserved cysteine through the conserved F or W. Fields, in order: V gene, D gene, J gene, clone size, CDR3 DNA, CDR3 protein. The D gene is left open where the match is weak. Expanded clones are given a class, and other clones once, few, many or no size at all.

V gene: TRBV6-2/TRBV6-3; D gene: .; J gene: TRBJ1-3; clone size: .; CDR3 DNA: TGTGCCAGCAGTCCAGGGGACGGAAACACCATATATTTT; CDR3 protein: CASSPGDGNTIYF
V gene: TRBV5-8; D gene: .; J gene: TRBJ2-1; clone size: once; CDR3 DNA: TGTGCCAGCACCGTCGCCCCGCAGAAACAGTTCTTC; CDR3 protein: CASTVAPQKQFF
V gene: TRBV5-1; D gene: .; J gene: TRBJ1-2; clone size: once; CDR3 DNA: TGCGCCAGCAGTTTAAAGAATTTCTATGGCTACACCTTC; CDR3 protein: CASSLKNFYGYTF
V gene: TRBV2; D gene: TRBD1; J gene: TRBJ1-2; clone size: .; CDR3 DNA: TGTGCCAGCATTCAAACAGGGGGCCTGGGCTACACCTTC; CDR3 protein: CASIQTGGLGYTF
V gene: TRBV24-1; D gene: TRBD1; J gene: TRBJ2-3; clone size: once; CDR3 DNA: TGTGCCACCAGTGAACGCACAGGGGGGACAGATACGCAGTATTTT; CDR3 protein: CATSERTGGTDTQYF
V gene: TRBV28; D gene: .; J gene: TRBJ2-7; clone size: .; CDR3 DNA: TGTGCCAGCAGTTTAGAGGGGCCCTACGAGCAGTACTTC; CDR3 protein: CASSLEGPYEQYF
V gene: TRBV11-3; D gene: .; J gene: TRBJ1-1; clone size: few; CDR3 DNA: TGTGCCAGCACACTCCCAGGGCTGGGAACTGAAGCTTTCTTT; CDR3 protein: CASTLPGLGTEAFF
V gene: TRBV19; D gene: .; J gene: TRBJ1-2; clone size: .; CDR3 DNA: TGTGCCAGTAGTATAGAACCCGGATATGGCTACACCTTC; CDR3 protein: CASSIEPGYGYTF
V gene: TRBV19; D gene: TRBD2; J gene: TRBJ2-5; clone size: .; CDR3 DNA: TGTGCCAGTAGTACAATGGCGGGAGGGTGGGAGACCCAGTACTTC; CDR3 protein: CASSTMAGGWETQYF
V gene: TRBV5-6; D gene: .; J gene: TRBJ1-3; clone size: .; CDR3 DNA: TGTGCCAGCAGCTTGGGACAGTTCTCTGGAAACACCATATATTTT; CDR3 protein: CASSLGQFSGNTIYF
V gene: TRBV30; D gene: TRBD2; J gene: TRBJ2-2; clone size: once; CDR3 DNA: TGTGCCTGGAGGCCTCTAGCGGGGGGGAACACCGGGGAGCTGTTTTTT; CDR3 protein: CAWRPLAGGNTGELFF
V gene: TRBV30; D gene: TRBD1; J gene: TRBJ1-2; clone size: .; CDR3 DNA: TGTGCCTGGGGGACAGCGAACTATGGCTACACCTTC; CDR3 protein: CAWGTANYGYTF
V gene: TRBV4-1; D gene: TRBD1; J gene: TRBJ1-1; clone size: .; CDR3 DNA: TGCGCCAGCAGCCATACACACCGGGACAGTGAAGCTTTCTTT; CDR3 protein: CASSHTHRDSEAFF
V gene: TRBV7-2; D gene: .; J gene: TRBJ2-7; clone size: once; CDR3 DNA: TGTGCCAGCAGCTTAAGCACAGGGTACCCCTACGAGCAGTACTTC; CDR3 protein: CASSLSTGYPYEQYF
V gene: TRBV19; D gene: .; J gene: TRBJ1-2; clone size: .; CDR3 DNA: TGTGCCAGTAGTATATCATTAGTCGCGGATTATAACTATGGCTACACCTTC; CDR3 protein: CASSISLVADYNYGYTF
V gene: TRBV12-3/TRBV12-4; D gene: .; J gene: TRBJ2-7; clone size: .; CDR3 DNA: TGTGCCAGCAGTCTCCTTTCCTACGAGCAGTACTTC; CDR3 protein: CASSLLSYEQYF
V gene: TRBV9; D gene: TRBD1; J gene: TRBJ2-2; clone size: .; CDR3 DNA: TGTGCCAGCAGGGCCGGGACAGGGGGACTATCTAACACCGGGGAGCTGTTTTTT; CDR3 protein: CASRAGTGGLSNTGELFF
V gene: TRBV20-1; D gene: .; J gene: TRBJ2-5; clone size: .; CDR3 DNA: TGCAGTGCTATCCGGGAAGGGACCCAGTACTTC; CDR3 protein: CSAIREGTQYF
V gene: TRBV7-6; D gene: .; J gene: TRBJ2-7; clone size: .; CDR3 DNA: TGTGCCAGCAGCCCCCGCGGTTATGGGTACGAGCAGTACTTC; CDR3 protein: CASSPRGYGYEQYF
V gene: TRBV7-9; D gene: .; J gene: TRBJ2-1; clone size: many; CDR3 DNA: TGTGCCAGCAGCTTCTCGGCAGACAACTACAATGAGCAGTTCTTC; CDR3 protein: CASSFSADNYNEQFF
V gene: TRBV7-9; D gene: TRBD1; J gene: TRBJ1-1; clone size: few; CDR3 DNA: TGTGCCAGCAGCTTGGACAGGGAAGCTTTCTTT; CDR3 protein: CASSLDREAFF
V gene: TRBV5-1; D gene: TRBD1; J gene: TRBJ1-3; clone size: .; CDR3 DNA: TGCGCCAGCAGTTTCGGACAGGGGCCCTCTGGAAACACCATATATTTT; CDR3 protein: CASSFGQGPSGNTIYF
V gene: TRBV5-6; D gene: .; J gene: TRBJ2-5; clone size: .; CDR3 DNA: TGTGCCAGCAGCTTGGGGGGTCGGATATCGGAGACCCAGTACTTC; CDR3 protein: CASSLGGRISETQYF
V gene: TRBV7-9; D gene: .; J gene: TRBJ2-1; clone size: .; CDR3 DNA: TGTGCCAGCAGCTTCTGGTCGAAATCCTACAATGAGCAGTTCTTC; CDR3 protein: CASSFWSKSYNEQFF
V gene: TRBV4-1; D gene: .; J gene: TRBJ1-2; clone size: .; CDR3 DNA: TGCGCCAGCAGCCAAGACAGACGGGGCTACACCTTC; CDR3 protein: CASSQDRRGYTF
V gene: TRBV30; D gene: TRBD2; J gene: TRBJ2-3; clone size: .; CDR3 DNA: TGTGCCTGGAGTGATACGGGGGGGACCACAGATACGCAGTATTTT; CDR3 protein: CAWSDTGGTTDTQYF
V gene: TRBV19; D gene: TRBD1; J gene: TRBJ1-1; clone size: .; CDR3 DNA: TGTGCCAGTAGTGTCGGACAGGGGGACTACGGAGCTTTCTTT; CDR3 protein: CASSVGQGDYGAFF
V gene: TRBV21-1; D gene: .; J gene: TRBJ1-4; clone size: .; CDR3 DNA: TGTGCCAGCAGCAAAGCTGACAGGGCTAATGAAAAACTGTTTTTT; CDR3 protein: CASSKADRANEKLFF
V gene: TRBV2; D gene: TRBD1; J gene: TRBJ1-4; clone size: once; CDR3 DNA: TGTGCCAGCAGTCAGGACAGGGCCGGTGAAAAACTGTTTTTT; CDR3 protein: CASSQDRAGEKLFF
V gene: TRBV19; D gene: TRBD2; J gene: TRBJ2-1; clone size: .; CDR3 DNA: TGTGCCAGTAGTACTGGGGAACTAGCGGGAGTCTATGAGCAGTTCTTC; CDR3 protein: CASSTGELAGVYEQFF
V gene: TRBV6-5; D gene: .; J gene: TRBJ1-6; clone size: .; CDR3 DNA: TGTGCCAGCAAAACAGAGAGCTCCTATAATTCACCCCTCCACTTT; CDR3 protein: CASKTESSYNSPLHF
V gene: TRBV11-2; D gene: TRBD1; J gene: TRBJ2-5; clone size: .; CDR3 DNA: TGTGCCAGCAGCTTAGGAGACAGGGACCAAGAGACCCAGTACTTC; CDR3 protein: CASSLGDRDQETQYF
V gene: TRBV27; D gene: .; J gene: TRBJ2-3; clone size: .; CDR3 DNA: TGTGCCAGCAGTTTTGGGCCTATTGATACGCAGTATTTT; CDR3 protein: CASSFGPIDTQYF
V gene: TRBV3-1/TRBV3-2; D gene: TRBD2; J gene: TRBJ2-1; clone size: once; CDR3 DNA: TGTGCCAGCAGCCTCCGAGCGGGGGGGCCGAGGAATGAGCAGTTCTTC; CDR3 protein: CASSLRAGGPRNEQFF
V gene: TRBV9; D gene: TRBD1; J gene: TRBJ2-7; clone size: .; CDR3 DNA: TGTGCCAGCAGCGTAGCGACAGGGCGCTACGAGCAGTACTTC; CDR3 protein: CASSVATGRYEQYF
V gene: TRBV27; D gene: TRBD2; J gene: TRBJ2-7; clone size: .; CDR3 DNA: TGTGCCAGCAGCCTTAGAGCGGGAGGGCCTTACGAGCAGTACTTC; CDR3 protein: CASSLRAGGPYEQYF
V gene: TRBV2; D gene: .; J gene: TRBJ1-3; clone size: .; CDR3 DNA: TGTGCCAGCAGCGATGGGTTATACAGCTCTGGAAACACCATATATTTT; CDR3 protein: CASSDGLYSSGNTIYF
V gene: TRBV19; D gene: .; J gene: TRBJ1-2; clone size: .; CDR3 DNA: TGTGCCAGTAGTTTAAAGGGGACGTATGGCTACACCTTC; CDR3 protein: CASSLKGTYGYTF
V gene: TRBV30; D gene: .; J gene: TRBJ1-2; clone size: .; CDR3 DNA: TGTGCCTGGAGTGATGGCAACTATGGCTACACCTTC; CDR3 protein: CAWSDGNYGYTF
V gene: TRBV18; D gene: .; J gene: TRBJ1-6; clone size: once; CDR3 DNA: TGTGCCAGCTCACCCCCGGGACCGCCCAGTAGTTCACCCCTCCACTTT; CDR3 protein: CASSPPGPPSSSPLHF
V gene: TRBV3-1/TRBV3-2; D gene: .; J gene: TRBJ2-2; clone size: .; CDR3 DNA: TGTGCCAGCAGCCAAGGTCGGGGCGTGAACACCGGGGAGCTGTTTTTT; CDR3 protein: CASSQGRGVNTGELFF
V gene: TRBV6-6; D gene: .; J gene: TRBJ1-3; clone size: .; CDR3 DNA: TGTGCCAGCAGTTACTCGACAGAAAGAAACACCATATATTTT; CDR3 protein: CASSYSTERNTIYF
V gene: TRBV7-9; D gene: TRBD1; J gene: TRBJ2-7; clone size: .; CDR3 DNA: TGTGCCAGCAGCACAATGGACAGGGACGAGCAGTACTTC; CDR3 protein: CASSTMDRDEQYF
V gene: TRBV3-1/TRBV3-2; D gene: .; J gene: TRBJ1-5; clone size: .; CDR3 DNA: TGTGCCAGCAGCCAGTCTTATAGCAATCAGCCCCAGCATTTT; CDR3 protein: CASSQSYSNQPQHF
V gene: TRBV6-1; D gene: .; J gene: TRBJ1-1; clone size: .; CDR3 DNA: TGTGCCAGCAGTGACCGACAGGTCCTGAACACTGAAGCTTTCTTT; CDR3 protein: CASSDRQVLNTEAFF
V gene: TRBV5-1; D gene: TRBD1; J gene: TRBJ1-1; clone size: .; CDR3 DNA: TGCGCCAGCAGCTCCCAGACAGGGGCCACTGAAGCTTTCTTT; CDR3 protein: CASSSQTGATEAFF
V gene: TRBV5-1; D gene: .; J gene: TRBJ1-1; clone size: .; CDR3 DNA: TGCGCCAGCAGCTTAAGTCAGGGGCTAGCTGAAGCTTTCTTT; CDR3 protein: CASSLSQGLAEAFF
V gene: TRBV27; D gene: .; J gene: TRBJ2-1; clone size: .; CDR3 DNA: TGTGCCAGCAGTTGGGGGCCTGAGCAGTTCTTC; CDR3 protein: CASSWGPEQFF
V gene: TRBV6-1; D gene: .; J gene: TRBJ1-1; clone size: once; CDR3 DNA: TGTGCCAGCAGTGTTAGGGAGAGGGGCTGGAACACTAAAGCTTTCTTT; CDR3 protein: CASSVRERGWNTKAFF
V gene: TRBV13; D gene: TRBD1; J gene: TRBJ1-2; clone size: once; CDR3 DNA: TGCGCCAGCAGCTCTACGGGACAGAACTATGGCTACACCTTC; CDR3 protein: CASSSTGQNYGYTF
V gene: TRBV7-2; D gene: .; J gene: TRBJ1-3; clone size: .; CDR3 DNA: TGTGCCAGCAGCTTGTCCTACGTGGACACCATATATTTT; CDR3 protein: CASSLSYVDTIYF
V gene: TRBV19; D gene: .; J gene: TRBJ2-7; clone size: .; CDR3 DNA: TGTGCCAGTAGTGCCCAGGACTTTCCCTACGAGCAGTACTTC; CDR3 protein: CASSAQDFPYEQYF
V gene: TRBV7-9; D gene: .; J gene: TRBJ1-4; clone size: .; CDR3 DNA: TGTGCCAGCACCCTATCTAGTACTTCAACTAATGAAAAACTGTTTTTT; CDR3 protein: CASTLSSTSTNEKLFF
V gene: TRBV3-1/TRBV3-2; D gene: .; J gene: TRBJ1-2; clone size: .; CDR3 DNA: TGTGCCAGCAGCCCTGAGGGGGGGGTCGGCTACACCTTC; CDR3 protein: CASSPEGGVGYTF
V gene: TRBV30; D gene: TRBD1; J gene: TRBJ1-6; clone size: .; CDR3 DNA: TGTGCCTGGACGATCAGGGGGCATACTAATTCACCCCTCCACTTT; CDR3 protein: CAWTIRGHTNSPLHF
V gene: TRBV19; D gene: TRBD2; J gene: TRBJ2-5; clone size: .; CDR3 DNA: TGTGCCAGTAGTCGTGGCGGGGGGGCCAGAGAGACCCAGTACTTC; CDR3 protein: CASSRGGGARETQYF
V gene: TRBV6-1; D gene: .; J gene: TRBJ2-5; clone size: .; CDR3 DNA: TGTGCCAGCAGTGAAGGGACGGTGGAGACCCAGTACTTC; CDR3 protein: CASSEGTVETQYF
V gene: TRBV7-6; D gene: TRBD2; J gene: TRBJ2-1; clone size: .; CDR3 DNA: TGTGCCAGCAGCCTAATAGGGACTAGCGGGGGGGTGGAGGGTGAGCAGTTCTTC; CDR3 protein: CASSLIGTSGGVEGEQFF
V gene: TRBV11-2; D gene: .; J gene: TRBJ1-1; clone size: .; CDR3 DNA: TGTGCCAGCAGCTCCTCCGGACCCGCGGGAAATCTCTTT; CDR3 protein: CASSSSGPAGNLF
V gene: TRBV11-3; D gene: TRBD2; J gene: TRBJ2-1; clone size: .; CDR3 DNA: TGTGCCAGCAGCCGTAGCGGGGAAAACAATGAGCAGTTCTTC; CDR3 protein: CASSRSGENNEQFF